The T cell receptor (beta chain) under discussion was sequenced for a study of shared clonotypes between healthy human individuals. Terminally differentiated effector memory CD45RA+ cells were excluded from the naive CD8 cells, which were CD45RO-negative and positively selected for CCR7. Whole-study findings and limits: Among donors, clonotype sharing was expected to be affected by sequencing depth.

V gave up 7 bases and J gave up 9 bases; unmatched junction bases: 6. Looked up from germline, CDR1 is MDHEN and CDR2 is SYDVKM. This CDR3 spans 12 amino acids. For this clone: The antigen is undetermined.

Assay execution took place at the deep level. Clones were read by immunoSEQ multiplex PCR, and TCRdb kept only the in-frame ones, dropping some. The top ten hold about 0.11% of the sample, which has about 600,000 clones, nearly 97% seen once. This sequence originates from a woman aged 25 to 39 in good health. The rearrangement joins TRBV28 to TRBJ2-1; 7 bases map to TRBD2. Input material: naive CD8+ T cells sorted from blood. The CDR3 here is CASTAGEGEQFF. The CDR3 DNA is TGTGCCAGCACTGCGGGAGAGGGTGAGCAGTTCTTC.